This T cell receptor (beta chain) was recorded in a study of response to subunit inactivated influenza vaccine. Germline V gives CDR1 SNHLY, CDR2 FYNNEI. The CDR3 spans 16 residues. Trimming cost V 5 bases and J 1 base; bases outside gene matches: 5. This clonotype was seen a handful of times. Antigen specificity is unknown. Regarding the study as a whole: It was suggested by the authors that few new T cells are recruited by each seasonal influenza vaccination.

TCRdb redid the calling of the RT-PCR reads with MiXCR, one entry per CDR3 protein. This sample has about 520,000 distinct CDR3 sequences, with less than 7.5% found just once. The TCR sequence derives from a man in his fifties or sixties who received an inactivated influenza vaccine. V usage is TRBV2 and J usage is TRBJ2-4, with 10 bases matching TRBD1. This specimen was PBMCs from blood, taken around 25 months after vaccination. The CDR3 sequence: CASSRQGAGAKNIQYF. The CDR3 DNA reads TGTGCCAGCAGTAGACAGGGGGCAGGGGCCAAAAACATTCAGTACTTC.